Shown below are 28 T cell receptor beta chains from a single sample sequenced in a study of beta chain features in type 1 diabetes. Every bit of the isolated RNA underwent reverse transcription, so sequencing read expressed TCRB transcripts. Method: immunoSEQ multiplex PCR; TCRdb's copy keeps in-frame clones and lacks some. In the table there are 900,000 or so clones, about a sixth of which are singletons. Sequencing was done on a sample of naive CD4+ T cells from blood. These receptors were taken from a young woman in good health.

The chain recombines TRBV27 with TRBJ2-2; 7 bases line up with TRBD1. Germline CDR1 and CDR2: MNHEY and SMNVEV (reference sequence). Trimming at V came to 6 bases and at J to 1 base, leaving 2 bases not matched to a gene. CDR3 size: 14 residues. In nucleotides, the CDR3 is TGTGCCAGCAGGAGGACAGGGAACACCGGGGAGCTGTTTTTT. Translated, it gives CASRRTGNTGELFF.

This clone was observed a few times. Other DNA sequences within the sample encode an identical CDR3. This chain links TRBV2 with TRBJ1-5; the D is unclear. The V end lost 4 bases, the J end lost 7 bases, and 8 bases lay between the germline ends. The CDR3 has 12 residues. The V gene's germline CDR1 is SNHLY and CDR2 FYNNEI. CDR3 sequence reads: CASSGGGQPQHF. In DNA form, the CDR3 reads TGTGCCAGCAGTGGGGGTGGGCAGCCCCAGCATTTT.

The chain uses TRBV5-4 and TRBJ2-1, with 7 bases identical to TRBD1. This CDR3 has 15 amino acids. In germline, CDR1 is SGHNT, CDR2 YYREEE (reference sequence). Trimming took 4 bases from V and 6 from J; bases not matched to a gene: 10. CDR3 residues: CASSPGTEIVNEQFF. The DNA of the CDR3 is TGTGCCAGCAGCCCCGGGACAGAGATTGTCAATGAGCAGTTCTTC.

The rearrangement joins TRBV10-3 to TRBJ2-3, with 9 bases aligning to TRBD2. The V gene end was trimmed by 7 bases and the J gene end by 3 bases; junction bases not matched to a gene: 5. This CDR3 is built from 14 residues. Germline loops: CDR1 ENHRY, CDR2 SYGVKD. The DNA of the CDR3 is TGTGCCATCAAGGTAGCGGGAGTAACAGATACGCAGTATTTT. It yields the protein CAIKVAGVTDTQYF.

This clone has a handful of counts. The chain recombines TRBV5-1 with TRBJ2-5; 10 bases are a match to TRBD2. The germline V gene has CDR1 SGHRS and CDR2 YFSETQ. J was trimmed by 6 bases and V by 1 base; bases with no gene match: 21. The CDR3 length is 20 residues. As DNA, the CDR3 is TGCGCCAGCAGCTTGAAAGGAGGGACTAGCGACCCTCTTCGTGCACAGACCCAGTACTTC. Protein: CASSLKGGTSDPLRAQTQYF.

This sequence joins TRBV29-1 and TRBJ2-5, with 8 bases that match TRBD2. This CDR3 has 13 amino acids. Germline loops: CDR1 SQVTM, CDR2 ANQGSEA. Trimming removed 0 bases from V and 5 bases from J; junction bases left unmatched: 2. The chain's CDR3 is CSVEEGGRETQYF. The CDR3 region has the DNA TGCAGCGTTGAAGAGGGCGGGAGGGAGACCCAGTACTTC.

This clone came up a few times. V gene TRBV11-3 combines with J gene TRBJ2-1; weak D call: TRBD2 (6 bases). This CDR3 spans 15 amino acids. V dropped 0 bases and J dropped 4 bases, with 10 bases sitting between them. CDR1 is SGHNT, CDR2 YENEEA, per germline. The CDR3 loop reads CASSLDSGEYNEQFF. CDR3 nucleotide sequence: TGTGCCAGCAGCTTAGATAGCGGAGAGTACAATGAGCAGTTCTTC. The full variable domain, its missing parts supplied by reference TRBV11-3 and TRBJ2-1, is EAGVVQSPRYKIIEKKQPVAFWCNPISGHNTLYWYLQNLGQGPELLIRYENEEAVDDSQLPKDRFSAERLKGVDSTLKIQPAELGDSAVYLCASSLDSGEYNEQFFGPGTRLTVL.

This clone was recorded a few times. The gene calls are TRBV28 and TRBJ2-4, with D possibly TRBD1 on 6 matching bases. Per the germline V gene, CDR1 is MDHEN and CDR2 is SYDVKM. Trimming shortened V by 5 bases and J by 2 bases, and 13 bases separated the two germline ends. This CDR3 comprises 15 residues. The CDR3 is CASSKTGSSKNIQYF. For the CDR3, the DNA is TGTGCCAGCAGTAAAACAGGGTCGTCCAAAAACATTCAGTACTTC.

This clone has a handful of counts. The chain recombines TRBV27 with TRBJ2-1, with TRBD1 identical over 9 bases. Germline V gene sequence: CDR1 MNHEY, CDR2 SMNVEV (reference sequence). Trimming took 3 bases from V and 7 from J; bases not matched to a gene: 10. The CDR3 length is 16 residues. The DNA of the CDR3 is TGTGCCAGCAGTTTGACCCCCGGGACAGGGTGGAATGAGCAGTTCTTC. Translation: CASSLTPGTGWNEQFF.

This clone showed up just a few times. Here the CDR3 DNA reads TGTGCCAGCACAGGTTCCGGGGGGCACCCGGCGGCCATGAACACTGAAGCTTTCTTT. Protein: CASTGSGGHPAAMNTEAFF. This chain uses TRBV28 with TRBJ1-1, with D maybe TRBD1 (6 bases). CDR3 length: 19 amino acids. V dropped 7 bases and J dropped 0 bases, with 27 bases sitting between them. Germline lookup yields CDR1 MDHEN and CDR2 SYDVKM.

This clone was observed a few times. J is TRBJ2-3 and V is TRBV5-1; D unresolved. The length of the CDR3 is 15 residues. The V and J ends lost 0 bases and 6 bases respectively, with 14 bases between them. Germline CDR1 is SGHRS and CDR2 is YFSETQ. As DNA, the CDR3 is TGCGCCAGCAGCTTGGGATGGCTTTCCTGGGATACGCAGTATTTT. Protein sequence: CASSLGWLSWDTQYF.

The count of this clone is one. The chain couples TRBV10-3 to TRBJ2-7; 7 nucleotides line up with TRBD1. CDR3 size: 12 residues. Germline CDR1 reads ENHRY; CDR2 reads SYGVKD. V shed 10 bases and J 1 base; nucleotides not matched to a gene: 4. CDR3 nucleotide sequence: TGTGCCACAGAGACAGGGTCCTACGAGCAGTACTTC. Its translation: CATETGSYEQYF.

This clone was observed a handful of times. The chain uses TRBV13 and TRBJ1-1; no firm D call. Germline CDR1 reads PRHDT; CDR2 reads FYEKMQ (reference sequence). Trimming removed 5 bases at V and 0 bases at J, with 10 bases between. The CDR3 loop spans 14 amino acids. Here the CDR3 reads CASSPRPMNTEAFF. The CDR3 region has the DNA TGTGCCAGCAGCCCCAGGCCCATGAACACTGAAGCTTTCTTT.

Remarks on this clone: The sample carries other DNA sequences with the same CDR3. The gene calls are TRBV6-5 and TRBJ2-2; D might be TRBD1 (6 bases). Per germline, CDR1 MNHEY and CDR2 SVGAGI. The V gene lost 6 bases and the J gene lost 5 bases, with 7 bases spanning the gap. The length of the CDR3 is 12 residues. Here the CDR3 DNA reads TGTGCCAGCAGCAGGGGTACCGGGGAGCTGTTTTTT. Protein: CASSRGTGELFF.

The rearrangement links TRBV18 to TRBJ2-7; 8 bases fit TRBD2. The CDR3 runs to 14 residues. The trim removed 3 bases at V and 2 bases at J, leaving 3 bases unmatched. CDR1 KGHSH and CDR2 LQKENI come from the germline V gene. CDR3 nucleotides: TGTGCCAGCTCACCGGGACTAGGGGCCTACGAGCAGTACTTC. Amino acids: CASSPGLGAYEQYF. Complete variable domain (other parts from reference TRBV18 and TRBJ2-7): NAGVMQNPRHLVRRRGQEARLRCSPMKGHSHVYWYRQLPEEGLKFMVYLQKENIIDESGMPKERFSAEFPKEGPSILRIQQVVRGDSAAYFCASSPGLGAYEQYFGPGTRLTVT.

The chain combines TRBV28 with TRBJ2-1; the D is unclear. The V gene lost 2 bases and the J gene lost 14 bases, with 13 bases spanning the gap. Germline CDR1 reads MDHEN; CDR2 reads SYDVKM. This CDR3 region has 12 residues. CDR3 in amino acids: CASSLTGSGKFF. The CDR3 nucleotides are TGTGCCAGCAGTTTAACCGGGTCTGGCAAGTTCTTC.

This clone was seen only a few times. This rearrangement joins TRBV9 to TRBJ2-1, with D tentatively TRBD1 (6 bases). CDR1 is SGDLS and CDR2 is YYNGEE in the germline V gene. The length of the CDR3 is 15 residues. V shed 0 bases and J shed 1 base, with 8 bases lying between them. This CDR3 is CASSVGTGSYNEQFF. The CDR3 DNA reads as TGTGCCAGCAGCGTAGGAACAGGGTCCTACAATGAGCAGTTCTTC.

This clone showed up just a few times. The chain employs TRBV6-6 and TRBJ2-1; 7 bases are shared with TRBD1. This CDR3 comprises 15 residues. Per germline, CDR1 MNHNY and CDR2 SVGAGI (reference sequence). Unmatched junction bases numbered 12, after V lost 6 bases and J lost 7 bases. The CDR3 region has the DNA TGTGCCAGCAGGATCCGGGACAGTCCCCTGAATGAGCAGTTCTTC. It codes for CASRIRDSPLNEQFF.

The chain joins TRBV5-1 to TRBJ2-5; 13 bases are a match to TRBD2. The CDR3 consists of 17 residues. V shed 0 bases and J 5 bases; nucleotides not matched to a gene: 7. From germline, CDR1 is SGHRS and CDR2 YFSETQ. CDR3 region: CASSLGLAGGVGETQYF. The CDR3 region has the DNA TGCGCCAGCAGCTTGGGACTAGCGGGAGGCGTAGGGGAGACCCAGTACTTC.

The chain couples TRBV6-1 to TRBJ2-7; 7 bases line up with TRBD1. The germline V gene has CDR1 MNHNS and CDR2 SASEGT. J lost 2 bases, V lost 7 bases, and 5 bases had no gene match. This CDR3 has 13 amino acids. CDR3 in amino acids: CASMRGTAYEQYF. The CDR3 bases are TGTGCCAGCATGAGGGGGACAGCCTACGAGCAGTACTTC.

This clone showed up just a few times. The chain recombines TRBV28 with TRBJ2-7; D is possibly TRBD2 (6 bases). The germline gives CDR1 MDHEN, CDR2 SYDVKM. This CDR3 has 14 amino acids. V was trimmed by 3 bases and J by 12 bases, leaving 21 bases between them. The CDR3 loop is CASSLGYDLARGYF. Here the CDR3 DNA reads TGTGCCAGCAGTTTGGGCTATGACCTAGCGAGGGGGTACTTC.

This clone was observed a handful of times. The chain is built from TRBV6-5 and TRBJ1-5, with D possibly TRBD1 on 6 matching bases. V lost 6 bases to trimming and J lost 1 base, with 13 bases between them. The CDR3 totals 15 residues. CDR1 and CDR2 (germline): MNHEY, SVGAGI. The CDR3 sequence: CASRTTGFSNQPQHF. Here the CDR3 DNA reads TGTGCCAGCAGAACAACAGGGTTCAGCAATCAGCCCCAGCATTTT.

V usage is TRBV18 and J usage is TRBJ2-1; D not resolved. Trimming took 3 bases from V and 1 from J, leaving 4 bases between them. Germline CDR1 is KGHSH and CDR2 is LQKENI. This CDR3 contains 13 residues. The CDR3 coding sequence is TGTGCCAGCTCACCCAAATCCTACAATGAGCAGTTCTTC. Residues: CASSPKSYNEQFF.

V usage is TRBV10-3 and J usage is TRBJ2-7; a possible D gene is TRBD2 (6 bases). Trimming took 2 bases from V and 6 from J, leaving 14 bases between them. Germline CDR1 is ENHRY and CDR2 is SYGVKD. The CDR3 has 14 amino acids. The CDR3 sequence: CAISEAAGSPEQYF. The CDR3 DNA reads TGTGCCATCAGTGAGGCTGCGGGGTCCCCCGAGCAGTACTTC.

The chain links TRBV6-5 to TRBJ2-7; TRBD2 is a possible D gene (5 bases). The germline CDR1 and CDR2 sequences are MNHEY and SVGAGI. The ends were cut back, 2 bases at V and 4 bases at J, with 12 bases in the middle. The CDR3 extends over 14 amino acids. The CDR3 nucleotides are TGTGCCAGCAGTTACGGGCTAGCCCGGTACGAGCAGTACTTC. Its translation: CASSYGLARYEQYF.

The chain couples TRBV4-3 to TRBJ2-2; D remains unclear. Per the germline V gene, CDR1 is LGHNA and CDR2 is YSLEER. V lost 8 bases and J 3 bases, leaving 16 bases between the germline ends. This CDR3 region has 15 residues. The DNA of the CDR3 is TGCGCCAGCGGCCCGCTGGGTCTTCACACCGGGGAGCTGTTTTTT. Its translation: CASGPLGLHTGELFF.

The rearrangement links TRBV2 to TRBJ2-7, with 13 bases fitting TRBD2. Unmatched junction bases numbered 13, after V lost 5 bases and J lost 12 bases. CDR3 length: 15 residues. CDR1 SNHLY and CDR2 FYNNEI come from the germline V gene. CDR3 coding DNA: TGTGCCAGCAGTCCGGAGGGGACTAGCGGGATTGTTCGGTACTTC. It codes for CASSPEGTSGIVRYF.

This clone turned up a few times. The chain carries TRBV2 and TRBJ2-1, with TRBD2 matching 10 bases. With V trimmed by 7 bases and J by 8 bases, 5 bases remained unmatched. From germline, CDR1 is SNHLY and CDR2 FYNNEI. CDR3 length: 13 residues. For the CDR3, the DNA is TGTGCCAGCAATCTAGCGGGGGTGGATGAGCAGTTCTTC. Translated: CASNLAGVDEQFF.